This passage covers 17 T cell receptor beta chains from one sample sequenced in a study of shared clonotypes between healthy human individuals. Measured with immunoSEQ multiplex PCR; TCRdb has only the in-frame clones, and not every one. This table has around 1.9 million clones, under 95% appearing once. Naive CD8 cells lacked CD45RO, underwent positive selection for CCR7 and left out terminally differentiated effector memory CD45RA+ cells. The sample was naive CD8+ T cells from PBMCs. The source of these receptors is a man between 18 and 35 years old in good health. Some clones in this sample may be carry-over from other donors' samples.

The count of this clone is one. The chain combines TRBV6-5 with TRBJ2-1; D is unclear. The CDR3 runs to 13 residues. The V end lost 3 bases, the J end lost 6 bases, and 9 bases lay between the germline ends. Germline V gene data show CDR1 as MNHEY and CDR2 as SVGAGI. The DNA for the CDR3 is TGTGCCAGCAGTTATAGGGCTCCCAATGAGCAGTTCTTC. Translated: CASSYRAPNEQFF.

In its sample, this clone was seen a few times. The rearrangement links TRBV19 to TRBJ1-3; possibly TRBD1 for D (6 bases). This CDR3 region has 13 residues. The ends were cut back, 9 bases at V and 1 base at J, with 10 bases in the middle. The germline gives CDR1 LNHDA, CDR2 SQIVND (reference sequence). CDR3 nucleotide sequence: TGTGCCAGCGGGACAAAATCTGGAAACACCATATATTTT. Protein product: CASGTKSGNTIYF.

This chain uses TRBV5-6 with TRBJ2-7; a possible D gene is TRBD1 (6 bases). Germline assignment: CDR1 SGHDT and CDR2 YYEEEE. Trimming left V 6 bases short and J 2 bases short, with 12 bases between. The CDR3 extends over 13 amino acids. CDR3 loop: CASTDTGTYEQYF. DNA of the CDR3: TGTGCCAGCACGGATACAGGGACCTACGAGCAGTACTTC.

The rearrangement joins TRBV6-1 to TRBJ1-5, with a possible D match to TRBD1 (6 bases). This CDR3 contains 14 residues. The V gene's germline CDR1 is MNHNS and CDR2 SASEGT. Between the trimmed V and J ends, which lost 3 bases and 5 bases, there was a span of 11 bases. The CDR3 region is CASSEGHSYQPQHF. DNA for the CDR3: TGTGCCAGCAGTGAGGGACACTCTTATCAGCCCCAGCATTTT.

The chain employs TRBV13 and TRBJ2-1; 8 bases are a match to TRBD2. The junction had 14 bases not matched to a gene; V was cut back by 6 bases and J by 7 bases. In germline, CDR1 is PRHDT, CDR2 FYEKMQ (reference sequence). CDR3 length: 16 amino acids. CDR3 protein: CASSSRLAGPGNEQFF. Written as DNA, the CDR3 is TGTGCCAGCAGTTCCCGGCTAGCGGGTCCTGGAAATGAGCAGTTCTTC. Using reference TRBV13 and TRBJ2-1 for the parts outside the CDR3, the full variable domain is AAGVIQSPRHLIKEKRETATLKCYPIPRHDTVYWYQQGPGQDPQFLISFYEKMQSDKGSIPDRFSAQQFSDYHSELNMSSLELGDSALYFCASSSRLAGPGNEQFFGPGTRLTVL.

V is TRBV5-4 and J is TRBJ2-7, with TRBD1 matching over 9 bases. V was pared by 4 bases and J by 4 bases, with 12 bases of the junction left unmatched. The germline V gene has CDR1 SGHNT and CDR2 YYREEE (reference sequence). The CDR3 runs to 16 residues. The CDR3, as DNA: TGTGCCAGCAGCGGAACCGGGACAGGGAGGCGGTACGAGCAGTACTTC. Its protein product is CASSGTGTGRRYEQYF. Based on the CDR3 plus reference TRBV5-4 and TRBJ2-7, the full variable domain is ETGVTQSPTHLIKTRGQQVTLRCSSQSGHNTVSWYQQALGQGPQFIFQYYREEENGRGNFPPRFSGLQFPNYSSELNVNALELDDSALYLCASSGTGTGRRYEQYFGPGTRLTVT.

CDR3 loop: CATSTGTGGLNEQFF. Here the CDR3 DNA reads TGTGCCACATCAACCGGGACAGGGGGCTTAAATGAGCAGTTCTTC. The chain has TRBV15 and TRBJ2-1, with 12 bases fitting TRBD1. The V and J ends lost 9 bases and 7 bases, in that order; junction bases with no gene match: 10. This CDR3 comprises 15 residues. Looked up from germline, CDR1 is LNHNV and CDR2 is YYDKDF (reference sequence).

As concerns this clone: Other DNA sequences in this sample translate to the same CDR3. The chain employs TRBV5-1 and TRBJ1-1; 8 bases are a match to TRBD1. V was pared by 3 bases and J by 4 bases, with 2 bases of the junction left unmatched. There are 13 residues in the CDR3. Per the germline V gene, CDR1 is SGHRS and CDR2 is YFSETQ. CDR3 sequence reads: CASSWTGSTEAFF. CDR3 sequence (DNA): TGCGCCAGCAGCTGGACAGGGAGCACTGAAGCTTTCTTT.

About this clone: The same CDR3 also results from other DNA sequences found in this sample. This chain joins TRBV19 and TRBJ1-2, with D unresolved. The CDR3 loop spans 10 amino acids. The V gene lost 6 bases and the J gene lost 8 bases, with 7 bases spanning the gap. The germline gives CDR1 LNHDA, CDR2 SQIVND (reference sequence). The CDR3 DNA reads as TGTGCCAGTAGATTGGTGGGCTACACCTTC. This codes for CASRLVGYTF.

To note about this clone: Other nucleotide sequences in the sample specify the same CDR3. This CDR3 is CASSVGRMNTEAFF. CDR3 DNA: TGTGCCAGCAGCGTAGGACGAATGAACACTGAAGCTTTCTTT. The chain combines TRBV9 with TRBJ1-1; D unclear. The CDR3 length is 14 residues. Germline V gene lookup returns CDR1 SGDLS and CDR2 YYNGEE. Trimming took 0 bases from V and 0 from J, leaving 6 bases between them.

The chain employs TRBV27 and TRBJ2-2, with 8 positions matching TRBD2. Germline V gives CDR1 MNHEY, CDR2 SMNVEV (reference sequence). The CDR3 spans 17 residues. V shed 0 bases, J shed 5 bases, and the junction held 8 bases outside the gene matches. In DNA, the CDR3 is TGTGCCAGCAGTTTATCCCTCCCGGGACTAGAGACCGGGGAGCTGTTTTTT. This translates into CASSLSLPGLETGELFF.

This clone was observed a single time. This rearrangement joins TRBV15 to TRBJ2-1, with 8 positions matching TRBD1. V lost 2 bases and J lost 4; bases outside the gene matches: 7. The CDR3 extends over 16 amino acids. Germline V lookup: CDR1 LNHNV, CDR2 YYDKDF (reference sequence). The CDR3 protein is CATSRSRDRFYNEQFF. The CDR3 nucleotides are TGTGCCACCAGCAGATCGCGGGACAGGTTTTACAATGAGCAGTTCTTC.

This chain links TRBV6-1 with TRBJ2-1, with TRBD2 matching 9 bases. Germline trimming cut 7 bases from V and 5 bases from J; bases unmatched to any gene: 6. In germline, CDR1 is MNHNS, CDR2 SASEGT. The CDR3 consists of 14 residues. In DNA, the CDR3 is TGTGCCAGCACTCCGGGACTAGCCCACAATGAGCAGTTCTTC. It is translated as CASTPGLAHNEQFF.

The chain joins TRBV5-8 to TRBJ2-1; possible D gene TRBD1, 5 bases. The V gene lost 3 bases and the J gene lost 4 bases, with 11 bases spanning the gap. CDR1 and CDR2 (germline): SGHTS, YDEGEE. The CDR3 has 14 amino acids. The CDR3 DNA is TGTGCCAGCAGCTCGACAGCAGGGTACAATGAGCAGTTCTTC. Translating gives CASSSTAGYNEQFF. The variable domain in full, completed from reference TRBV5-8 and TRBJ2-1, reads EAGVTQSPTHLIKTRGQQATLRCSPISGHTSVYWYQQALGLGLQFLLWYDEGEERNRGNFPPRFSGRQFPNYSSELNVNALELEDSALYLCASSSTAGYNEQFFGPGTRLTVL.

The CDR3 region is CSAPLTPELFF. In nucleotides, the CDR3 is TGCAGTGCTCCCCTTACGCCAGAGCTGTTTTTT. V is TRBV20-1 and J is TRBJ2-2; D remains ambiguous. V was trimmed by 5 bases and J by 11 bases, leaving 12 bases between them. Germline loops: CDR1 DFQATT, CDR2 SNEGSKA (reference sequence). The CDR3 runs 11 residues.

The J gene is TRBJ2-3, the V gene TRBV28; D gene unclear. The CDR3 runs 15 residues. Looked up from germline, CDR1 is MDHEN and CDR2 is SYDVKM. V shed 4 bases and J shed 2 bases, with 13 bases lying between them. CDR3 nucleotides: TGTGCCAGCAGTTCGGAAGGCCTCATCACAGATACGCAGTATTTT. It specifies CASSSEGLITDTQYF.

This clone has only one observation. The chain couples TRBV5-1 to TRBJ1-1; no clear D gene. With 0 bases removed from V and 0 bases from J, the gap between germline ends came to 9 bases. CDR3 length equals 15 residues. The V gene's germline CDR1 is SGHRS and CDR2 YFSETQ. The CDR3 loop is CASSLDKGMNTEAFF. The CDR3 coding sequence is TGCGCCAGCAGCTTGGATAAAGGAATGAACACTGAAGCTTTCTTT.